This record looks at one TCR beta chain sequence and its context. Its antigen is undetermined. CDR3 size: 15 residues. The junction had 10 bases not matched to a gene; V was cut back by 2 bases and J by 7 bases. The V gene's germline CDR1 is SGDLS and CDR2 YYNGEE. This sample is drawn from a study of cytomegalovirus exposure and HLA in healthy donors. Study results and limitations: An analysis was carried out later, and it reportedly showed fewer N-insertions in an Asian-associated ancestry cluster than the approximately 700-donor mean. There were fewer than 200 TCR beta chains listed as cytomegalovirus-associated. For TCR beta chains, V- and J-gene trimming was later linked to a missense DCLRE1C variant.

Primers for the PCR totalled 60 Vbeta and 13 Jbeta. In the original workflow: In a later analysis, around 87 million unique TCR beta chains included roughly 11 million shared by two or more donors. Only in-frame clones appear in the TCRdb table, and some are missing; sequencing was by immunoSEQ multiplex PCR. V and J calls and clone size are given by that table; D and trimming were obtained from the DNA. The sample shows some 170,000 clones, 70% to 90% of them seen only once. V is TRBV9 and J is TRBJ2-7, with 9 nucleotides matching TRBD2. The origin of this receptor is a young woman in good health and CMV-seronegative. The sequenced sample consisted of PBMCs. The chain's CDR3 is CASSVGGRAGGEQYF. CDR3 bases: TGTGCCAGCAGCGTGGGCGGGAGGGCCGGTGGAGAGCAGTACTTC.